The clone carrying this T cell receptor beta chain was observed many times. One entry per CDR3 protein, called by TCRdb with MiXCR from the 5' RACE reads. Of 100,000 or so distinct CDR3 sequences in the sample, around 13% are singletons; the top ten hold over 5%. This entry comes from a study of early T cells in non-severe SARS-CoV-2 infection. There are 15 residues in the CDR3. Germline V gives CDR1 ENHRY, CDR2 SYGVKD. The V end lost 10 bases, the J end lost 0 bases, and 13 bases lay between the germline ends. The specimen was whole blood. This sequence was found in an adult who was a healthcare worker with PCR-confirmed SARS-CoV-2 infection or an uninfected control (not recorded which). The rearrangement links TRBV10-3 to TRBJ1-6, with D possibly TRBD1 on 5 matching bases. The CDR3 coding sequence is TGTGCCACCCGATGGGGGAGCTCCTATAATTCACCCCTCCACTTT. It translates to CATRWGSSYNSPLHF.